Following are 15 T cell receptor beta chains from one sample sequenced in a study of T cell repertoires in cytomegalovirus infection. TCRdb recomputed calls from the reads with MiXCR, one row per CDR3 protein. The sample carries around 900,000 distinct CDR3 sequences, roughly 30% recorded once. No antigen is known for these receptors. Sequenced material: cultured CD8+ T cells from PBMCs, taken from culture after CMV antigen stimulation. The receptors originated from a human donor in good health (CMV status not recorded). Some clones in this sample may be carry-over from other donors' samples.

Remarks on this clonotype: A much larger clone lies a single base off, so this may be a read error. The chain recombines TRBV7-6 with TRBJ2-1; D tentatively fits TRBD1 or TRBD2 (5 bases each). The germline gives CDR1 SGHVS, CDR2 FNYEAQ. This CDR3 has 18 residues. The CDR3 DNA reads TGTGCCAGCAGCTTAGTGACGGGGCAAGGGAGTAGGTACAATGAGCAGGTCTTC. This codes for CASSLVTGQGSRYNEQVF. Full variable domain (rest looked up from reference TRBV7-6 and TRBJ2-1): GAGVSQSPRYKVTKRGQDVALRCDPISGHVSLYWYRQALGQGPEFLTYFNYEAQQDKSGLPNDRFSAERPEGSISTLTIQRTEQRDSAMYRCASSLVTGQGSRYNEQVFGPGTRLTVL.

V and J are TRBV6-8 and TRBJ2-3; TRBD1 might be the D (6 bases). V was pared by 5 bases and J by 5 bases, with 11 bases between. Germline assignment: CDR1 MNHGY and CDR2 SAAAGT. CDR3 length equals 13 residues. The CDR3, as DNA: TGTGCCAGCAGTAACAGGGTGGAAGATACGCAGTATTTT. It is translated as CASSNRVEDTQYF.

Comment on this clonotype: Relative to the germline gene, one junction end is altered; a read error may explain this. This chain connects TRBV2 to TRBJ1-1, with D unresolved. The germline gives CDR1 SNHLY, CDR2 FYNNEI. There are 13 residues in the CDR3. The CDR3 bases are TGTGTCAGCGGATGGACTGCGAACACTGAAGCTTTCTTT. It specifies CVSGWTANTEAFF. Together with reference TRBV2 and TRBJ1-1, the CDR3 gives the full variable domain: EPEVTQTPSHQVTQMGQEVILRCVPISNHLYFYWYRQILGQKVEFLVSFYNNEISEKSEIFDDQFSVERPDGSNFTLKIRSTKLEDSAMYFCVSGWTANTEAFFGQGTRLTVV.

The table lists this clonotype with a few counts. The V call is TRBV7-3, the J call TRBJ2-1; D remains unclear. The CDR3 has 15 residues. Per the germline V gene, CDR1 is SGHTA and CDR2 is FQGTGA. Trimming stripped 5 bases from V and 0 bases from J, with 11 bases between. DNA of the CDR3: TGTGCCAGCAGCCCCACCGGCAACTCCTACAATGAGCAGTTCTTC. Encoded protein: CASSPTGNSYNEQFF.

The chain recombines TRBV6-1 with TRBJ2-1; TRBD1 agrees at 9 bases. Germline assignment: CDR1 MNHNS and CDR2 SASEGT. J lost 10 bases, V lost 6 bases, and 10 bases had no gene match. The CDR3 length is 14 residues. Here the CDR3 DNA reads TGTGCCAGCAGCCCCGGGACAGGGACTCTGGAGCAGTTCTTC. Translated: CASSPGTGTLEQFF.

This clonotype was counted between two and nine times. V and J are TRBV5-4 and TRBJ2-1, with D perhaps assigned TRBD1 or TRBD2 (6 bases each). Germline CDR1 SGHNT, CDR2 YYREEE (reference sequence). V was pared by 7 bases and J by 6 bases, with 11 bases between. The CDR3 length is 12 residues. The CDR3 sequence is CASAWGANEQFF. The CDR3 DNA follows: TGTGCCAGCGCCTGGGGGGCCAATGAGCAGTTCTTC.

This clonotype was seen more than once but under ten times. This chain links TRBV20-1 with TRBJ2-1; D ambiguous. The CDR3 extends over 18 amino acids. The V gene lost 3 bases and the J gene lost 0 bases, with 21 bases spanning the gap. Germline CDR1 DFQATT, CDR2 SNEGSKA (reference sequence). CDR3 nucleotides: TGCAGTGCTAGGGTACCCATCGCACTCGCCCGCTCCTACAATGAGCAGTTCTTC. It is translated as CSARVPIALARSYNEQFF.

A few counts support this clonotype. CDR3 loop: CASSALRDGNSYEQYF. CDR3 in DNA: TGTGCCAGTAGTGCCCTTCGGGACGGGAACTCCTACGAGCAGTACTTC. The V and J genes are TRBV19 and TRBJ2-7; D may correspond to TRBD1 or TRBD2 (5 bases each). Germline CDR1 reads LNHDA; CDR2 reads SQIVND (reference sequence). There are 16 residues in the CDR3. Trimming cost V 5 bases and J 0 bases, with 17 bases left between them.

This clonotype was detected only once. V and J are TRBV4-3 and TRBJ1-6; possibly TRBD1 for D (5 bases). Trimming cost V 0 bases and J 10 bases, with 10 bases left between them. From germline, CDR1 is LGHNA and CDR2 YSLEER. The CDR3 loop spans 14 amino acids. DNA of the CDR3: TGCGCCAGCAGCCAAGATGGGGCGTACTCACCCCTCCACTTT. Protein sequence: CASSQDGAYSPLHF.

The chain has TRBV5-5 and TRBJ1-1; D gene unclear. The CDR3 contains 14 residues. V gave up 2 bases and J gave up 1 base, with 9 bases separating them. CDR1 is SGHKS, CDR2 YYEKEE, per germline (reference sequence). The chain's CDR3 is CASSFVDENTEAFF. CDR3 nucleotide sequence: TGTGCCAGCAGCTTCGTGGACGAGAACACTGAAGCTTTCTTT. Using reference TRBV5-5 and TRBJ1-1 for the parts outside the CDR3, the full variable domain is DAGVTQSPTHLIKTRGQQVTLRCSPISGHKSVSWYQQVLGQGPQFIFQYYEKEERGRGNFPDRFSARQFPNYSSELNVNALLLGDSALYLCASSFVDENTEAFFGQGTRLTVV.

The CDR3 protein is CASSPGTGYHEQYF. In nucleotides, the CDR3 is TGTGCCAGCAGCCCCGGGACAGGGTACCACGAGCAGTACTTC. The chain recombines TRBV5-6 with TRBJ2-7; 9 bases align to TRBD1. CDR3 length: 14 residues. V lost 4 bases and J lost 5; bases outside the gene matches: 7. Per germline, CDR1 SGHDT and CDR2 YYEEEE. Full variable domain (rest looked up from reference TRBV5-6 and TRBJ2-7): DAGVTQSPTHLIKTRGQQVTLRCSPKSGHDTVSWYQQALGQGPQFIFQYYEEEERQRGNFPDRFSGHQFPNYSSELNVNALLLGDSALYLCASSPGTGYHEQYFGPGTRLTVT.

The chain carries TRBV6-6 and TRBJ2-7, with D perhaps TRBD2 (5 bases). Between the trimmed V and J ends, which lost 6 bases and 3 bases, there was a span of 21 bases. This CDR3 comprises 16 residues. Germline V gene lookup returns CDR1 MNHNY and CDR2 SVGAGI (reference sequence). The CDR3 sequence: CASSNTGLSPSYEQYV. The CDR3 bases are TGTGCCAGCAGCAACACCGGACTGAGTCCTAGCTACGAGCAGTACGTC.

This clonotype was counted ten times or more. In DNA form, the CDR3 reads TGTGCCAGCAGCTTAGCAGGGGTAGGCACAGATACGCAGTATTTT. Amino acids: CASSLAGVGTDTQYF. The chain couples TRBV7-8 to TRBJ2-3; a weak D match, TRBD1 (5 bases). The V gene's germline CDR1 is SGHVS and CDR2 FQNEAQ. V dropped 0 bases and J dropped 1 base, with 8 bases sitting between them. The length of the CDR3 is 15 residues. The full variable domain, rest sourced from reference TRBV7-8 and TRBJ2-3, is GAGVSQSPRYKVAKRGQDVALRCDPISGHVSLFWYQQALGQGPEFLTYFQNEAQLDKSGLPSDRFFAERPEGSVSTLKIQRTQQEDSAVYLCASSLAGVGTDTQYFGPGTRLTVL.

This clonotype was observed at least ten times. The genes are TRBV7-2 and TRBJ2-1; D gene unclear. The V end was cut by 3 bases, the J end by 6 bases, with 6 bases between. This CDR3 is 12 amino acids long. Germline CDR1 and CDR2: SGHTA and FQGNSA. CDR3 region: CASSFTVNEQFF. The DNA of the CDR3 is TGTGCCAGCAGCTTTACCGTCAATGAGCAGTTCTTC.

This chain uses TRBV27 with TRBJ1-5; the D gene is possibly TRBD1 (5 bases). Trimming shortened V by 4 bases and J by 10 bases, and 14 bases separated the two germline ends. The CDR3 loop spans 13 amino acids. Germline CDR1 reads MNHEY; CDR2 reads SMNVEV (reference sequence). The CDR3 DNA reads TGTGCCAGCAGTTGGGGCGGGGGATACCCCCAGCATTTT. As protein: CASSWGGGYPQHF.